One and the same sample provided the 7 T cell receptor beta chains below, sequenced in a study of shared clonotypes between healthy human individuals. Here immunoSEQ multiplex PCR was the method, and the copy in TCRdb shows in-frame clones only, minus some. The top ten clones hold around 1.8% of a sample with some 680,000 clones, roughly 73% of them seen once. The sample taken for sequencing was memory CD4+ T cells sorted from blood. Subset indicated: CD45RA-negative fraction. These receptors originate from a woman in her twenties or thirties in good health.

V gene TRBV28 combines with J gene TRBJ1-4, with unresolved D. V lost 11 bases and J 3 bases, leaving 19 bases between the germline ends. The germline V gene encodes CDR1 MDHEN and CDR2 SYDVKM. This CDR3 contains 15 residues. The CDR3 DNA reads as TGTGCCTCCATCCCGGGTGATTGGGCTAATGAAAAACTGTTTTTT. This translates into CASIPGDWANEKLFF.

In its sample, this clone was seen once. The chain has TRBV27 and TRBJ2-1; TRBD2 matches at 7 bases. The CDR3 loop spans 14 amino acids. Germline CDR1 MNHEY, CDR2 SMNVEV (reference sequence). With V trimmed by 9 bases and J by 8 bases, 13 bases remained unmatched. CDR3 sequence: CASGGVRAPDEQFF. CDR3 sequence (DNA): TGTGCCAGTGGGGGGGTCAGGGCCCCTGATGAGCAGTTCTTC.

This clone was observed a single time. The chain uses TRBV6-1 and TRBJ2-3; tentative D call: TRBD1 (5 bases). Germline assignment: CDR1 MNHNS and CDR2 SASEGT. Trimming removed 6 bases at V and 3 bases at J, with 10 bases between. The CDR3 runs 13 residues. DNA for the CDR3: TGTGCCAGCAGGGCAGGGTTGACAGATACGCAGTATTTT. As protein: CASRAGLTDTQYF.

The CDR3 loop is CASNGQEVYGYTF. CDR3 sequence (DNA): TGTGCCAGCAATGGACAGGAGGTCTATGGCTACACCTTC. This rearrangement joins TRBV2 to TRBJ1-2; 7 bases are a match to TRBD1. Germline V gene lookup returns CDR1 SNHLY and CDR2 FYNNEI. This CDR3 region has 13 residues. With V trimmed by 7 bases and J by 4 bases, 6 bases remained unmatched.

Comments on this clone: Given a much more abundant clone one base away, this may be a read error. The sample holds other DNA sequences that translate to the same CDR3. The chain uses TRBV7-2 and TRBJ2-7; TRBD2 agrees at 9 bases. Germline values: CDR1 SGHTA, CDR2 FQGNSA. The CDR3 is 16 residues long. V dropped 2 bases and J dropped 4; count of bases not matched to a gene: 9. CDR3 in amino acids: CASSLMAGGLSYEQYF. The CDR3 nucleotides read TGTGCCAGCAGCTTAATGGCGGGAGGGTTGTCTTACGAGCAGTACTTC. The full variable domain, with the rest looked up from reference TRBV7-2 and TRBJ2-7, is GAGVSQSPSNKVTEKGKDVELRCDPISGHTALYWYRQSLGQGLEFLIYFQGNSAPDKSGLPSDRFSAERTGGSVSTLTIQRTQQEDSAVYLCASSLMAGGLSYEQYFGPGTRLTVT.

The J gene is TRBJ2-7, the V gene TRBV28, with 9 positions matching TRBD1. Trimming cost V 5 bases and J 6 bases; bases outside gene matches: 14. Germline lookup yields CDR1 MDHEN and CDR2 SYDVKM. The length of the CDR3 is 16 residues. The chain's CDR3 is CASSLSGQGYPAEQYF. The CDR3 DNA is TGTGCCAGCAGTCTATCGGGACAGGGTTACCCCGCCGAGCAGTACTTC.

V is TRBV27 and J is TRBJ1-2; possibly TRBD1 for D (5 bases). This CDR3 spans 15 amino acids. V lost 3 bases and J 5 bases, leaving 16 bases between the germline ends. CDR1 is MNHEY and CDR2 is SMNVEV in the germline V gene (reference sequence). The CDR3 DNA sequence: TGTGCCAGCAGTTTTAAGGCGGCAGGGCTGTATGGCTACACCTTC. Its protein is CASSFKAAGLYGYTF.